The TCR beta chain under discussion was sequenced for a study of post-analysis software for immune sequencing data. Libraries were made from TCR beta cDNA, and they carried unique molecular identifiers. TCRdb recomputed calls from the PCR reads with MiXCR, one row per CDR3 protein. The top ten clones hold under 5.5% of a sample with around 260,000 distinct CDR3 sequences, roughly a third of them seen once. The clonotype originates from a girl between 10 and 17 years old with multiple sclerosis. Specimen: blood.

The CDR3 reads CASSHTAYHPSTDTQYF. CDR3 DNA sequence: TGTGCCAGCAGTCACACCGCGTACCACCCTAGCACAGATACGCAGTATTTT. The chain employs TRBV12-3 or TRBV12-4 and TRBJ2-3; no reliable D call. Trimming shortened V by 5 bases and J by 0 bases, and 18 bases separated the two germline ends. There are 17 residues in the CDR3.